The TCR beta chain described here comes from a study of shared clonotypes between healthy human individuals (TCRdb year 2020). Broadly, across the study: A few men and a couple of women, aged 18 to 49 years, made up the cohort. Different laboratories and diverse techniques were used to prepare libraries and sequence TCR repertoires, to increase sequencing depth and limit assay-specific biases. Per donor, leukapheresis produced somewhere between about 0.85 and 8.9 billion PBMCs. The study deeply sequenced blood TCR repertoires of several healthy adults to estimate repertoire size and the extent of clonotype sharing between individuals. Per donor, three plates each were used for CD4 naive and CD4 memory, two for CD8 naive, and one for CD8 memory.

CD8 naive samples consisted of CD45RO-negative cells that were positively selected for CCR7, yielding a CD45RA+CCR7+ population without TemRA cells. Donors were healthy HIV-negative adults with no recently reported acute infections or vaccinations. Only Caucasian adults living in Nashville, Tennessee, USA were represented among the donors. Blood was obtained by leukapheresis, after which PBMCs were separated by Ficoll-Histopaque density gradient centrifugation and cryopreserved in liquid nitrogen vapor phase. Purity and quantity of every magnetically sorted T cell population were checked by analytical flow cytometry. Genomic DNA was isolated from every sorted fraction and measured by UV absorbance on a Nanodrop 2000c. Using the deep immunoSEQ assay, TCR CDR3 regions were amplified from genomic DNA by multiplex PCR. Genomic DNA extracted from each cell subset was distributed evenly over all wells of several immunoSEQ 96-well plates, and each plate served as one replicate. For sorted subsets, each replicate PCR was loaded with approximately 0.2 ug genomic DNA, equivalent to approximately 27,000 T cell genomes. Purified libraries were measured with a Qubit 3.0 fluorometer, size-checked on a Bioanalyzer 2100, and measured again with the KAPA Library Quantification kit. Each immunoSEQ 96-well plate was sequenced on its own single-read 150-cycle Illumina NextSeq 550 flow cell. The source study handled its data this way. The immunoSEQ output contained only junctional sequences without quality scores, so filtering could not match that applied to full-length reads. Sequences were annotated with PyIR, a Python wrapper for IgBLAST v1.9, using IMGT germline references to assign V/J genes and CDR3. Reads with weak V/J assignments (E-value above 1e-6), missing CDR3, stop codons, out-of-frame junctions, or ambiguous translated residues were removed. V3J clonotypes were defined as sequences sharing an identical inferred V gene, J gene, and CDR3 amino acid sequence. Percentage overlap between repertoires was calculated by dividing the number of shared unique clonotypes by the size of the smaller repertoire. RTK rarefaction, the Chao1 estimator, and Recon v2.1 estimates of unobserved clonotypes were used to assess repertoire richness. OLGA was used to compute generation probabilities for all TCRbeta clonotypes that the gDNA method yielded from a few donors. TCRdb provides this immuneACCESS table in a form limited to in-frame rearrangements. Some clones are lacking; in checked studies, under half of them reflect an unresolved V gene, and why the rest are absent is not known. The D gene and trimming were derived from the DNA, and the V and J assignments and clone size from that table. Counted in this sample were about 820,000 clones; nearly 95% of them appeared once. The ten biggest clones cover 20% to 30% of the sample.

The CDR3 covers 15 residues, taking in both the cysteine and the phenylalanine. Of all the DNA, just the CDR3 is kept, 45 bases in frame from base 1. Trimming takes 5 bases off V and 1 base off J; junction bases not matched to a gene: 5. CDR1 and CDR2, looked up from the germline V gene, are SGHVS and FNYEAQ. As for this clone: Its antigen target is currently unknown. Qualities for individual bases were not recorded, and no much larger clone is one base off.

Overall results and qualifications from the work: Approximately 5% of naive CD4, 3.5% of naive CD8, about 2.5% of memory CD4, and approximately 0.4% of memory CD8 clonotypes were shared across several donors. Because the study included only a small number of donors, the genetic and exposure-history diversity represented was limited. Only blood was sampled, and tissue TCR repertoires likely differ from those in blood. Compared with non-shared clonotypes, clonotypes shared by all four sorted-subset donors had higher generation probabilities. Rarefaction of sorted-subset datasets indicated incomplete sequencing despite the large sequencing depth. Estimated clonotype richness was generally larger for naive than for memory subsets. Pairwise subsampling led to the expectation that sequencing depth would affect the degree of clonotype sharing among donors.

The material sequenced was naive CD8+ T cells sorted from blood. The cell subset or site label on this specimen signifies: CD45RA+CCR7+. This clonotype was obtained from a man aged 25-45 years in good health. This chain is built from TRBV7-6 and TRBJ2-1; a stretch of 7 junction bases matches TRBD2. The nucleotide sequence is TGTGCCAGCAGCCGCCTAGCGGAATCCTACAATGAGCAGTTCTTC. Its protein reads: CASSRLAESYNEQFF.